The next 30 T cell receptor beta chains were all read from a single sample in a study of T cell responses to AZD1222 COVID-19 vaccine. The assay was immunoSEQ multiplex PCR, and TCRdb's table has in-frame clones only and misses some. The sample lists approximately 85,000 clones, 86% seen once, with roughly 7.5% in the top ten. Specimen: peripheral blood, collected on day 0 of AZD1222 vaccination. The source of these receptors is an adult in good health.

In nucleotides, the CDR3 is TGCAGCGCCCAGCAGACAGGCTCCTACGAGCAGTACTTC. Its translation is CSAQQTGSYEQYF. V usage is TRBV29-1 and J usage is TRBJ2-7, with D tentatively TRBD1 (6 bases). The CDR3 extends over 13 amino acids. The V end lost 7 bases, the J end lost 0 bases, and 13 bases lay between the germline ends. Germline V gene data show CDR1 as SQVTM and CDR2 as ANQGSEA.

In DNA, the CDR3 is TGTGCCAGCAGTGAAATGGGGGGAGCGGGGGAGACCCAGTACTTC. It is translated as CASSEMGGAGETQYF. V usage is TRBV6-1 and J usage is TRBJ2-5, with 7 bases identical to TRBD2. J gave up 5 bases and V 2 bases, and 8 bases lay outside the gene matches. Germline lookup yields CDR1 MNHNS and CDR2 SASEGT. The CDR3 length is 15 residues.

The chain employs TRBV19 and TRBJ2-1; perhaps TRBD1 as D (6 bases). Germline CDR1 is LNHDA and CDR2 is SQIVND (reference sequence). The CDR3 is made up of 13 amino acids. Trimming removed 5 bases from V and 5 bases from J, with 10 bases in between. Here the CDR3 reads CASSQGQNNEQFF. The CDR3 bases are TGTGCCAGTAGTCAAGGACAGAACAATGAGCAGTTCTTC.

The chain has TRBV5-1 and TRBJ1-5; 8 bases align to TRBD1. The V and J ends lost 4 bases and 3 bases, in that order; junction bases with no gene match: 3. This CDR3 is built from 14 residues. Germline assignment: CDR1 SGHRS and CDR2 YFSETQ. The CDR3 is CASSPGGPNQPQHF. DNA for the CDR3: TGCGCCAGCAGCCCAGGGGGCCCCAATCAGCCCCAGCATTTT.

The chain employs TRBV15 and TRBJ2-7, with D uncertain. V shed 0 bases and J shed 6 bases, with 12 bases lying between them. Looked up from germline, CDR1 is LNHNV and CDR2 is YYDKDF (reference sequence). The CDR3 covers 14 residues. The CDR3 loop reads CATSRDFPRAEQYF. CDR3 nucleotide sequence: TGTGCCACCAGCAGAGATTTCCCTAGGGCCGAGCAGTACTTC.

The V gene is TRBV3-1 (or the pseudogene TRBV3-2), the J gene TRBJ2-1, with 8 positions matching TRBD1. CDR1 and CDR2 from the germline V gene are LGHDT and YNNKEL (reference sequence). The J segment lost 4 bases and the V segment lost 3 bases, leaving 8 bases of the junction unmatched. The CDR3 is made up of 16 amino acids. The CDR3 nucleotides are TGTGCCAGCAGCCATACACCGGGACAGGTGTACAATGAGCAGTTCTTC. It yields the protein CASSHTPGQVYNEQFF.

The chain has TRBV13 and TRBJ1-2; D is ambiguous. V dropped 1 base and J dropped 4 bases, with 13 bases sitting between them. CDR1 and CDR2 from the germline V gene are PRHDT and FYEKMQ (reference sequence). The length of the CDR3 is 15 residues. CDR3 in amino acids: CASSLAHSWGYGYTF. Written as DNA, the CDR3 is TGTGCCAGCAGCTTAGCCCACAGTTGGGGCTATGGCTACACCTTC.

The V call is TRBV30, the J call TRBJ1-1; a possible D gene is TRBD1 (6 bases). This CDR3 has 15 amino acids. The V gene lost 1 base and the J gene lost 3 bases, with 15 bases spanning the gap. Germline V gene lookup returns CDR1 GTSNPN and CDR2 SVGIG (reference sequence). This chain's CDR3 is CAWSAPWGQDTEAFF. CDR3 nucleotide sequence: TGTGCCTGGAGTGCCCCCTGGGGGCAAGACACTGAAGCTTTCTTT.

This clone was recorded many times. This rearrangement joins TRBV5-1 to TRBJ1-2; 11 bases agree with TRBD1. This CDR3 is 15 amino acids long. CDR1 SGHRS and CDR2 YFSETQ come from the germline V gene. After removal of 4 bases from V and 8 bases from J, the junction contained 10 bases not matched to a gene. CDR3 in amino acids: CASSRTGGKNEGYTF. The CDR3 region has the DNA TGCGCCAGCAGCCGGACAGGGGGCAAGAATGAGGGCTACACCTTC. Full variable domain (outside the CDR3, taken from reference TRBV5-1 and TRBJ1-2): KAGVTQTPRYLIKTRGQQVTLSCSPISGHRSVSWYQQTPGQGLQFLFEYFSETQRNKGNFPGRFSGRQFSNSRSEMNVSTLELGDSALYLCASSRTGGKNEGYTFGSGTRLTVV.

As DNA, the CDR3 is TGTGCCAGCAGCCAAGATAGAGGGCTCTATGGCTACACCTTC. Protein product: CASSQDRGLYGYTF. The genes are TRBV14 and TRBJ1-2; no clear D gene. Trimming stripped 0 bases from V and 4 bases from J, with 9 bases between. This CDR3 has 14 residues. Germline lookup yields CDR1 SGHDN and CDR2 FVKESK.

This chain joins TRBV10-3 and TRBJ1-1; D not resolved. Germline CDR1 is ENHRY and CDR2 is SYGVKD. The CDR3 extends over 13 amino acids. The germline V and J ends were trimmed by 5 bases and 4 bases, with 11 bases remaining between them. The CDR3 bases are TGTGCCATCAGTCAAGTTTCGGGCACTGAAGCTTTCTTT. This translates into CAISQVSGTEAFF.

V usage is TRBV21-1 and J usage is TRBJ1-2. TRBV21-1 represents a pseudogene. The CDR3 sequence is 12 residues long. CDR3 loop: CASSKGCYGYTF. CDR3 nucleotides: TGTGCCAGCAGCAAAGGGTGCTATGGCTACACCTTC.

V and J are TRBV28 and TRBJ2-7; D tentatively fits TRBD1 or TRBD2 (6 bases each). CDR3 length: 15 amino acids. The V end was cut by 5 bases, the J end by 0 bases, with 14 bases between. Looked up from germline, CDR1 is MDHEN and CDR2 is SYDVKM. The CDR3 DNA is TGTGCCAGCAGTCCGGCGGGACATGTCTCCTACGAGCAGTACTTC. It yields the protein CASSPAGHVSYEQYF. Full variable domain (rest looked up from reference TRBV28 and TRBJ2-7): DVKVTQSSRYLVKRTGEKVFLECVQDMDHENMFWYRQDPGLGLRLIYFSYDVKMKEKGDIPEGYSVSREKKERFSLILESASTNQTSMYLCASSPAGHVSYEQYFGPGTRLTVT.

This chain connects TRBV12-5 to TRBJ1-1, with D unresolved. V was cut by 5 bases and J by 3 bases, with 19 bases left in between. CDR1 is LGHNT and CDR2 is FRNRAP in the germline V gene. CDR3 length: 16 residues. The CDR3 reads CASGDPHRVPYTEAFF. In DNA, the CDR3 is TGTGCTAGTGGTGACCCCCATAGAGTTCCGTACACTGAAGCTTTCTTT.

The rearrangement joins TRBV3-1 (or the pseudogene TRBV3-2) to TRBJ2-3; maybe TRBD2 (6 bases). The germline V gene encodes CDR1 LGHDT and CDR2 YNNKEL (reference sequence). The V end was cut by 1 base, the J end by 8 bases, with 16 bases between. The CDR3 consists of 15 residues. In nucleotides, the CDR3 is TGTGCCAGCAGCCAAGTACCGGGTGTCGGGGGTACGCAGTATTTT. Its protein is CASSQVPGVGGTQYF.

This chain joins TRBV30 and TRBJ2-3, with 11 bases that match TRBD1. Germline V lookup: CDR1 GTSNPN, CDR2 SVGIG (reference sequence). The junction had 9 bases not matched to a gene; V was cut back by 7 bases and J by 6 bases. CDR3 length: 14 residues. CDR3 in DNA: TGTGCCTCCGGGACAGGGGGAGGCGGGGATACGCAGTATTTT. Its translation is CASGTGGGGDTQYF.

The genes are TRBV5-6 and TRBJ1-4, with D hard to call. Germline loops: CDR1 SGHDT, CDR2 YYEEEE. V dropped 2 bases and J dropped 0 bases, with 8 bases sitting between them. The CDR3 covers 15 residues. The CDR3 DNA sequence: TGTGCCAGCAGCTTAGCAGGAGCAACTAATGAAAAACTGTTTTTT. Residues: CASSLAGATNEKLFF.

J is TRBJ1-1 and V is TRBV19; the D is unclear. The germline V and J ends were trimmed by 3 bases and 0 bases, with 11 bases remaining between them. This CDR3 spans 15 amino acids. Germline loops: CDR1 LNHDA, CDR2 SQIVND (reference sequence). CDR3 coding DNA: TGTGCCAGTAGTATCCAGATTCAGATGAACACTGAAGCTTTCTTT. Translation: CASSIQIQMNTEAFF. Looking up the rest from reference TRBV19 and TRBJ1-1 gives the full variable domain: DGGITQSPKYLFRKEGQNVTLSCEQNLNHDAMYWYRQDPGQGLRLIYYSQIVNDFQKGDIAEGYSVSREKKESFPLTVTSAQKNPTAFYLCASSIQIQMNTEAFFGQGTRLTVV.

The V and J genes are TRBV14 and TRBJ1-4; maybe TRBD1 (5 bases). The CDR3 is 16 amino acids. The germline CDR1 and CDR2 sequences are SGHDN and FVKESK. Trimming cost V 1 base and J 5 bases, with 14 bases left between them. This CDR3 reads CASSQGQWLRNEKLFF. Here the CDR3 DNA reads TGTGCCAGCAGCCAAGGACAGTGGCTGAGGAATGAAAAACTGTTTTTT.

The rearrangement joins TRBV24-1 to TRBJ1-5, with no clear D. Germline lookup yields CDR1 KGHDR and CDR2 SFDVKD. V was shortened by 3 bases and J by 9 bases, with 8 bases between the two germline ends. This CDR3 spans 12 amino acids. CDR3 loop: CATSDESGPQHF. The CDR3 coding sequence is TGTGCCACCAGTGATGAGTCCGGGCCCCAGCATTTT.

V usage is TRBV6-5 and J usage is TRBJ1-1; D not resolved. The CDR3 covers 13 residues. CDR1 is MNHEY, CDR2 SVGAGI, per germline. The ends were cut back, 7 bases at V and 5 bases at J, with 14 bases in the middle. CDR3 protein: CASIRLVDTEAFF. DNA of the CDR3: TGTGCCAGCATTAGGTTGGTGGATACTGAAGCTTTCTTT.

The chain employs TRBV7-6 and TRBJ2-5; D remains ambiguous. V was shortened by 4 bases and J by 7 bases, with 16 bases between the two germline ends. This CDR3 has 14 residues. Germline V gene data show CDR1 as SGHVS and CDR2 as FNYEAQ. The chain's CDR3 is CASSSVSASGTQYF. CDR3 in DNA: TGTGCCAGCAGCTCTGTATCGGCCTCGGGGACCCAGTACTTC. The full variable domain, rest sourced from reference TRBV7-6 and TRBJ2-5, is GAGVSQSPRYKVTKRGQDVALRCDPISGHVSLYWYRQALGQGPEFLTYFNYEAQQDKSGLPNDRFSAERPEGSISTLTIQRTEQRDSAMYRCASSSVSASGTQYFGPGTRLLVL.

CDR3 bases: TGTGCCAGTAGTACCCCTGGGAGAGGTCGTGGTCAGCCCCAGCATTTT. Translating gives CASSTPGRGRGQPQHF. This chain connects TRBV19 to TRBJ1-5; D is uncertain. V lost 4 bases, J lost 6 bases, and 19 bases lay in between. This CDR3 contains 16 residues. CDR1 LNHDA and CDR2 SQIVND come from the germline V gene (reference sequence).

The V call is TRBV19, the J call TRBJ2-4; TRBD2 matches 11 bases. CDR1 is LNHDA and CDR2 is SQIVND in the germline V gene (reference sequence). V lost 3 bases, J lost 0 bases, and 4 bases stayed unmatched. The CDR3 totals 17 residues. CDR3 DNA sequence: TGTGCCAGTAGTATTAGCGGGGGGGTCCTAGCCAAAAACATTCAGTACTTC. This gives the protein CASSISGGVLAKNIQYF.

The genes are TRBV29-1 and TRBJ1-1, with TRBD1 matching over 7 bases. Germline CDR1 SQVTM, CDR2 ANQGSEA. There are 14 residues in the CDR3. Trimming cost V 4 bases and J 2 bases; bases outside gene matches: 7. The CDR3 coding sequence is TGCAGCGTTGGATACGACAGGGCCAACACTGAAGCTTTCTTT. Protein product: CSVGYDRANTEAFF.

The chain employs TRBV19 and TRBJ1-5; maybe TRBD1 (5 bases). The CDR3 has 16 amino acids. V was cut by 4 bases and J by 1 base, with 14 bases left in between. The germline V gene encodes CDR1 LNHDA and CDR2 SQIVND (reference sequence). CDR3 amino acids: CASSTTGKESNQPQHF. The CDR3 DNA sequence: TGTGCCAGTAGTACCACAGGAAAAGAGAGCAATCAGCCCCAGCATTTT.

The CDR3 loop reads CASRRDTSNYGYTF. The CDR3 DNA follows: TGTGCCAGCAGAAGGGACACTTCGAACTATGGCTACACCTTC. The rearrangement joins TRBV27 to TRBJ1-2; perhaps TRBD1 as D (6 bases). The CDR3 runs to 14 residues. Germline CDR1 is MNHEY and CDR2 is SMNVEV (reference sequence). Trimming left V 6 bases short and J 2 bases short, with 13 bases between.

The gene calls are TRBV5-4 and TRBJ1-2; maybe TRBD1 (5 bases). Germline V gene data show CDR1 as SGHNT and CDR2 as YYREEE (reference sequence). CDR3 size: 14 residues. V was shortened by 0 bases and J by 4 bases, with 10 bases between the two germline ends. CDR3 nucleotides: TGTGCCAGCAGCTTGGGGGGGGTCGCCTATGGCTACACCTTC. It encodes CASSLGGVAYGYTF.

The chain is built from TRBV6-5 and TRBJ2-7; perhaps TRBD1 as D (6 bases). CDR1 MNHEY and CDR2 SVGAGI come from the germline V gene. Deletions cut 6 bases from V and 3 bases from J, with 18 bases between. CDR3 length: 15 residues. The CDR3 region has the DNA TGTGCCAGCAGGCTTACAGGGTCGACCCTCTACGAGCAGTACTTC. Translated, it gives CASRLTGSTLYEQYF.

The chain carries TRBV5-5 and TRBJ2-5, with 9 nucleotides matching TRBD2. Germline V gene data show CDR1 as SGHKS and CDR2 as YYEKEE (reference sequence). This CDR3 comprises 16 residues. V lost 0 bases, J lost 1 base, and 4 bases stayed unmatched. CDR3: CASSLGLAGTQETQYF. The DNA for the CDR3 is TGTGCCAGCAGCTTGGGGCTAGCGGGGACCCAAGAGACCCAGTACTTC.